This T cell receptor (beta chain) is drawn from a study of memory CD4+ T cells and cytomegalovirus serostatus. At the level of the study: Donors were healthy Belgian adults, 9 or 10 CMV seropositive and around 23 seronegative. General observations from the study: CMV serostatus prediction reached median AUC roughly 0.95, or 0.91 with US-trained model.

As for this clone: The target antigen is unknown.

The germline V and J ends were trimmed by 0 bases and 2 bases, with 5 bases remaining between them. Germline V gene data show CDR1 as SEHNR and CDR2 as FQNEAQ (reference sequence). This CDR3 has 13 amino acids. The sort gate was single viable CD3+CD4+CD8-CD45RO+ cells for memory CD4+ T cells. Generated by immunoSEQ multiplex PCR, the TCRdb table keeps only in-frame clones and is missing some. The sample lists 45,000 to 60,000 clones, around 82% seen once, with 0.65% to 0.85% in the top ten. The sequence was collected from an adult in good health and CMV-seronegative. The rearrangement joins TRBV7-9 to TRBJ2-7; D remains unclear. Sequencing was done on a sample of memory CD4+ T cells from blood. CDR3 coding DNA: TGTGCCAGCAGCTTAGCCAGGACCTACGAGCAGTACTTC. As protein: CASSLARTYEQYF.